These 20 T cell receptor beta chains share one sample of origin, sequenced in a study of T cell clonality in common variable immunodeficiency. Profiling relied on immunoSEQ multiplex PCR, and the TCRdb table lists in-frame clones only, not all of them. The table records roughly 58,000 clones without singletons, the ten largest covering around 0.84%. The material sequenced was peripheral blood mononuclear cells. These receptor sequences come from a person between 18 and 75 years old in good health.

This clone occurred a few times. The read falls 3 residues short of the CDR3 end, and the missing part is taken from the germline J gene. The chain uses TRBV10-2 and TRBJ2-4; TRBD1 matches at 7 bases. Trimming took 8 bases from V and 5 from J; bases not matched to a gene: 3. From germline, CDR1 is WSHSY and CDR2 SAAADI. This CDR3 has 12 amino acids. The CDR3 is CASRTGQNIQYF. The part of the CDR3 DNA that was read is TGCGCCAGCCGGACAGGACAAAACATT.

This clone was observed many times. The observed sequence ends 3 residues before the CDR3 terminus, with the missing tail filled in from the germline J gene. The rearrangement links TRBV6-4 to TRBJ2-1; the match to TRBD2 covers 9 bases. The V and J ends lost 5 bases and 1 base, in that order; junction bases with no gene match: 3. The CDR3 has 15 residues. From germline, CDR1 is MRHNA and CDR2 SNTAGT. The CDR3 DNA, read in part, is TGTGCCAGCAGTCCTAGCGGGATATCCTACAATGAG. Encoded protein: CASSPSGISYNE. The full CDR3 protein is CASSPSGISYNEQFF.

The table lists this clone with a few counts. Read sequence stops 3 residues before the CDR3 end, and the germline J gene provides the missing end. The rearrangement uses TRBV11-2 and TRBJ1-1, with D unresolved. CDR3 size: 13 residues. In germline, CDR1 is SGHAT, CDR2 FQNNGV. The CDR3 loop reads CASTKGMSGEAFF. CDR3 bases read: TGTGCCAGCACCAAAGGGATGAGCGGGGAA.

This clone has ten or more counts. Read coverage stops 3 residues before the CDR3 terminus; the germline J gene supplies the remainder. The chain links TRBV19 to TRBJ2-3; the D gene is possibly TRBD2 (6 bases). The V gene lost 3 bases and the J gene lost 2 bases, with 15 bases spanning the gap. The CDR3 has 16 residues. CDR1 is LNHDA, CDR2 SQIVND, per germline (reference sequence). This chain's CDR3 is CASSIDWSGHTDTQYF. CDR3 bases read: TGTGCCAGTAGTATTGATTGGAGCGGGCACACAGATACG. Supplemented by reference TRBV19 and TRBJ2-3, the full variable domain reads DGGITQSPKYLFRKEGQNVTLSCEQNLNHDAMYWYRQDPGQGLRLIYYSQIVNDFQKGDIAEGYSVSREKKESFPLTVTSAQKNPTAFYLCASSIDWSGHTDTQYFGPGTRLTVL.

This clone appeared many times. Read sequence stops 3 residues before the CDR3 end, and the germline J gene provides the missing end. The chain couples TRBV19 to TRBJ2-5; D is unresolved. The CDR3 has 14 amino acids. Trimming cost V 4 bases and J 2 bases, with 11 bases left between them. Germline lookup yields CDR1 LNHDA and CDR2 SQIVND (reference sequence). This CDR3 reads CASSTRRQQETQYF. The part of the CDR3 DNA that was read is TGTGCCAGTAGTACCCGGCGGCAACAAGAGACC.

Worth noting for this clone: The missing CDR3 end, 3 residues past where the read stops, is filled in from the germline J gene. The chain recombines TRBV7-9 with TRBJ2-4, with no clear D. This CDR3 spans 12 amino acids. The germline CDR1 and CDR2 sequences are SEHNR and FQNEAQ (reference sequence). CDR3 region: CASSQQRGGQYF. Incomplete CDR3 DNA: TGTGCCAGCAGTCAACAGAGAGGTGGT. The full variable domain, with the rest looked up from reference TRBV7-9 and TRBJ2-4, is DTGVSQNPRHKITKRGQNVTFRCDPISEHNRLYWYRQTLGQGPEFLTYFQNEAQLEKSRLLSDRFSAERPKGSFSTLEIQRTEQGDSAMYLCASSQQRGGQYFGAGTRLSVL.

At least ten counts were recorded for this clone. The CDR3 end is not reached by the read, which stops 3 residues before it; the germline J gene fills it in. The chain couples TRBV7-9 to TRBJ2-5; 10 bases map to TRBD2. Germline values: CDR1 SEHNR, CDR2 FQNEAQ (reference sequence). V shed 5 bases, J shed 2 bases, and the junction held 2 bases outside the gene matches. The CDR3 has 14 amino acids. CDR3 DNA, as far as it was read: TGTGCCAGCAGCAAACTAGCGGGGCAAGAGACC. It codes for CASSKLAGQET. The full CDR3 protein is CASSKLAGQETQYF.

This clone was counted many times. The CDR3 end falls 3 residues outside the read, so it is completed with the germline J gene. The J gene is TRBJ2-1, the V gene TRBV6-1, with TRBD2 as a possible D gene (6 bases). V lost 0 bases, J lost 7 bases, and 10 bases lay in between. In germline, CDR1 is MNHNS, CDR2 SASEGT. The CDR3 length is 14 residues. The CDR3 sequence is CASSEARGANEQFF. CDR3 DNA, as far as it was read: TGTGCCAGCAGTGAAGCTCGCGGGGCAAATGAG.

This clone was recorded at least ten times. Incomplete CDR3 DNA: TGTGCCAGCTCCAGGCTAGCGGGCACAGATACG. Protein sequence: CASSRLAGTDT. The complete CDR3 reads CASSRLAGTDTQYF. The chain links TRBV18 to TRBJ2-3, with 7 bases that match TRBD2. The read is 3 residues too short to cover the CDR3 end, so that end is filled in from the germline J gene. The V gene's germline CDR1 is KGHSH and CDR2 LQKENI. CDR3 length: 14 residues. The J segment lost 1 base and the V segment lost 6 bases, leaving 4 bases of the junction unmatched.

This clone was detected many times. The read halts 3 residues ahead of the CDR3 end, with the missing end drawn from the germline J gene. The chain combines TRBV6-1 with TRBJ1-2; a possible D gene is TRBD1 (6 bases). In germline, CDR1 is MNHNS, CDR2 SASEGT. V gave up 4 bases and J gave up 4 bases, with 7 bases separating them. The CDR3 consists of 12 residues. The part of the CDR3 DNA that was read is TGTGCCAGCAGTGCGGACAGCTATGGC. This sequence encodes CASSADSYG. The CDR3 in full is CASSADSYGYTF.

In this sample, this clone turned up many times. The CDR3 bases that were read are TGTGCCAGTAGTATAGGGACAGCCAGCAATCAGCCC. It yields the protein CASSIGTASNQP. The whole CDR3 reads CASSIGTASNQPQHF. V and J are TRBV19 and TRBJ1-5; a weak D match, TRBD1 (6 bases). The read gets to within 3 residues of the CDR3 end, and the germline J gene fills in the rest. V was trimmed by 1 base and J by 1 base, leaving 8 bases between them. Germline CDR1 is LNHDA and CDR2 is SQIVND (reference sequence). CDR3 length: 15 amino acids.

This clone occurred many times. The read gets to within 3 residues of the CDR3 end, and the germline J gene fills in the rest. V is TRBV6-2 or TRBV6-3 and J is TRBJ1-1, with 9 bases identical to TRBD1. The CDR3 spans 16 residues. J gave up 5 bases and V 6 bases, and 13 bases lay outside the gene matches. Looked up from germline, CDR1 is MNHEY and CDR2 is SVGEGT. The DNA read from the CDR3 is TGTGCCAGCAGGCACTCGGGACAGGGCGTTGGAACTGAA. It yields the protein CASRHSGQGVGTE. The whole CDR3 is CASRHSGQGVGTEAFF.

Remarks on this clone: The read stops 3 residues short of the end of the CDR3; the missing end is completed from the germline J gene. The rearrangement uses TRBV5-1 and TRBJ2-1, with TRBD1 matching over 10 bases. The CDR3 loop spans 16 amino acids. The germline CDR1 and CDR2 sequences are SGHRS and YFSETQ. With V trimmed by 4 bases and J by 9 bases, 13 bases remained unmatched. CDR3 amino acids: CASSTRTGGAVGEQFF. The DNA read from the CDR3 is TGCGCCAGCAGCACCAGGACAGGGGGGGCGGTCGGTGAG.

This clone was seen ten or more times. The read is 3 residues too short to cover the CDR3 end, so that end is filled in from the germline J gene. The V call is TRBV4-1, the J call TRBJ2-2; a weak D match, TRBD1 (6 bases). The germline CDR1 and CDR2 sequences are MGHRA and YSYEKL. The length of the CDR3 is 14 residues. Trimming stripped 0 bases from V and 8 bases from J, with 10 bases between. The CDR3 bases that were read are TGCGCCAGCAGCCAAGATCCCGGGACAGGGGAG. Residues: CASSQDPGTGE. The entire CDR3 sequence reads CASSQDPGTGELFF.

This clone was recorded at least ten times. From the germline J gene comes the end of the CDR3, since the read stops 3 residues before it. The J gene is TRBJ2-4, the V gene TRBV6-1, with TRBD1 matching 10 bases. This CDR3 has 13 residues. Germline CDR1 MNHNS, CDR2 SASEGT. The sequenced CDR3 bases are TGTGCCAGCAGTGAAGGGGACAGGGGTATT. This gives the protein CASSEGDRGI. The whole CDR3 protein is CASSEGDRGIQYF.

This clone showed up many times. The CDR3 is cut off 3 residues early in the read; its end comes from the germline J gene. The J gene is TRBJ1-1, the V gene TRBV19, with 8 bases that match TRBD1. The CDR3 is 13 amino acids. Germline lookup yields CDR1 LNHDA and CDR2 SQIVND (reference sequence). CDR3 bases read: TGTGCCAGTAGTATATGGGACAGGAGGGAA. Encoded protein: CASSIWDRRE. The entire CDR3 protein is CASSIWDRREAFF.

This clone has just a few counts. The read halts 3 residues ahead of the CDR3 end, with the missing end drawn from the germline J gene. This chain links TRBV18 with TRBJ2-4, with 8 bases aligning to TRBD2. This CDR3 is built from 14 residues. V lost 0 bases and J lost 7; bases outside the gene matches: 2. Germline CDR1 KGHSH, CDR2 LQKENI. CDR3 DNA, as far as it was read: TGTGCCAGCTCACCACCTAGCGGGGTGAACATT. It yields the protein CASSPPSGVNI. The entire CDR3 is CASSPPSGVNIQYF.

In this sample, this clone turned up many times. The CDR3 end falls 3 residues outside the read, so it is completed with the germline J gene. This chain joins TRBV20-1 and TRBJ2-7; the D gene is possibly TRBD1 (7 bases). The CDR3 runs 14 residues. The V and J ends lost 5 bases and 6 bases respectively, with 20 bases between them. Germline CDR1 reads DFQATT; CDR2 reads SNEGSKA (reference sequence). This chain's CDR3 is CSASPTGVGGEQYF. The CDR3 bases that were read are TGCAGTGCTTCACCTACAGGGGTGGGGGGCGAG.

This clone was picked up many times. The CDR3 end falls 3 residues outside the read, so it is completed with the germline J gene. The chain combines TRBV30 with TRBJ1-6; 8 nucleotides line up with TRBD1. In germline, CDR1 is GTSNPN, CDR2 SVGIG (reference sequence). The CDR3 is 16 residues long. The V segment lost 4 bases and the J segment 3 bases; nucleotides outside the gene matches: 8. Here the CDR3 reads CAWISAGGFYNSPLHF. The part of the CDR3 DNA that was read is TGTGCCTGGATAAGTGCAGGGGGCTTCTATAATTCACCC.

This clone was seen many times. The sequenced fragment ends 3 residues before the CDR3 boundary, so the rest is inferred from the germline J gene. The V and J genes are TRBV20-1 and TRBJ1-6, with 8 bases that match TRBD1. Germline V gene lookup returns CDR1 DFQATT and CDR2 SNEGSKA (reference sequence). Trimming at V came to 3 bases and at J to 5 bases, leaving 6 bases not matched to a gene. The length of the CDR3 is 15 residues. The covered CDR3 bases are TGCAGTGCTAGGGGCGGGACAGGAAATAATTCACCC. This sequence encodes CSARGGTGNNSP. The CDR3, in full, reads CSARGGTGNNSPLHF.